This paragraph covers one T cell receptor (beta chain) sequence. Original analysis: Reference gene primer amplification gave nucleated cell count estimates. Generated by immunoSEQ multiplex PCR, the TCRdb table keeps only in-frame clones and is missing some. The D gene and trimming were derived from the DNA, and the V and J assignments and clone size from that table. In the table there are roughly 140,000 clones, 80% to 90% of which are singletons. The CDR3 is 14 amino acids. V shed 0 bases and J 7 bases; nucleotides not matched to a gene: 3. Germline CDR1 reads SGHTA; CDR2 reads FQGNSA. This sample was taken from a study of blood T cell repertoires in COVID-19. Study information: Both acute and convalescent COVID-19 samples were obtained from the United States, Italy and Spain. T cells, B-cell-depleted T cells, or PBMCs provided the cDNA or gDNA that served as material.

The TCR comes from a woman in her fifties or sixties with active COVID-19. The chain combines TRBV7-2 with TRBJ2-5; 9 bases are a match to TRBD1. The sequencing sample was made of peripheral blood. CDR3 nucleotide sequence: TGTGCCAGCAGCTTAGCACAGGGGGCTGGGACCCAGTACTTC. Its protein is CASSLAQGAGTQYF.